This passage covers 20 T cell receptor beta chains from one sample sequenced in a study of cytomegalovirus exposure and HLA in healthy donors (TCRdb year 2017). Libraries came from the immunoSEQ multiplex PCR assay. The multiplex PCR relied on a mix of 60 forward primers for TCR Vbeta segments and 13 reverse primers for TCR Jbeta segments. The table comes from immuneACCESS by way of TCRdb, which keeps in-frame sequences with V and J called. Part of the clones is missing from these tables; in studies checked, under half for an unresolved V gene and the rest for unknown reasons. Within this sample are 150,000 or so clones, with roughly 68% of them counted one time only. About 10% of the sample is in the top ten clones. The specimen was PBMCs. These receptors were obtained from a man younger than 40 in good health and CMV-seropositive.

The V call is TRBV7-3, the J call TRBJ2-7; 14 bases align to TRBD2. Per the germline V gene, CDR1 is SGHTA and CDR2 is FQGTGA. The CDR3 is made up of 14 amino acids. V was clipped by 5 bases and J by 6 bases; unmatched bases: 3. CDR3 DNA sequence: TGTGCCAGCAGCCCTGGACTAGCGGGAGGCGAGCAGTACTTC. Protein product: CASSPGLAGGEQYF.

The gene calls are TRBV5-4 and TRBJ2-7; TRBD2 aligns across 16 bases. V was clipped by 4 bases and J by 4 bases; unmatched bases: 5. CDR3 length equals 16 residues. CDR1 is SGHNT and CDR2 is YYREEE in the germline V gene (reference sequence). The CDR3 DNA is TGTGCCAGCAGCCCGGGACTAGCGGGAGGGCCATACGAGCAGTACTTC. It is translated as CASSPGLAGGPYEQYF.

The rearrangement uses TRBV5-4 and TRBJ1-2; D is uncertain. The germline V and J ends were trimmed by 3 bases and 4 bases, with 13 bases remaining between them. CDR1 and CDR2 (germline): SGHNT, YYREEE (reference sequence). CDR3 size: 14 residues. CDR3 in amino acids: CASSYRQDSYGYTF. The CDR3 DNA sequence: TGTGCCAGCAGCTATCGGCAGGACTCCTATGGCTACACCTTC.

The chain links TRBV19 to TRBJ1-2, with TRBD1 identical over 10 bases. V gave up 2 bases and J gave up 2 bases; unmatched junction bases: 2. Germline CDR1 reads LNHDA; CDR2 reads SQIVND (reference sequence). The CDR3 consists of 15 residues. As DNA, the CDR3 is TGTGCCAGTAGTATACAGACAGGGGGCAACTATGGCTACACCTTC. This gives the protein CASSIQTGGNYGYTF.

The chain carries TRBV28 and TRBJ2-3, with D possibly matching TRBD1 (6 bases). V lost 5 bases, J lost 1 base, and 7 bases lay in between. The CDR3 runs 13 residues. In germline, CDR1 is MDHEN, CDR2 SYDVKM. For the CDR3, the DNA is TGTGCCAGCAGTGCAGGGGGCACAGATACGCAGTATTTT. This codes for CASSAGGTDTQYF. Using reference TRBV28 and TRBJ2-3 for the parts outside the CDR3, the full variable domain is DVKVTQSSRYLVKRTGEKVFLECVQDMDHENMFWYRQDPGLGLRLIYFSYDVKMKEKGDIPEGYSVSREKKERFSLILESASTNQTSMYLCASSAGGTDTQYFGPGTRLTVL.

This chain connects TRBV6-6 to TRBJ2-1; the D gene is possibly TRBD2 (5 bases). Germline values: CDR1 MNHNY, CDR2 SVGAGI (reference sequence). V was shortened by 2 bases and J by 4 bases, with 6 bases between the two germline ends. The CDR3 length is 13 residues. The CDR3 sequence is CASSYREYNEQFF. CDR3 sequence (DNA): TGTGCCAGCAGTTACAGGGAGTACAATGAGCAGTTCTTC.

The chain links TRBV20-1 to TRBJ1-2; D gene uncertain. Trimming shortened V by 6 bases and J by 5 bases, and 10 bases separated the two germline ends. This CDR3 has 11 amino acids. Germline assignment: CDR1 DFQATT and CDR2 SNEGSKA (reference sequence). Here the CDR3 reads CSAVARYGYTF. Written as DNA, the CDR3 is TGCAGTGCCGTCGCTCGGTATGGCTACACCTTC.

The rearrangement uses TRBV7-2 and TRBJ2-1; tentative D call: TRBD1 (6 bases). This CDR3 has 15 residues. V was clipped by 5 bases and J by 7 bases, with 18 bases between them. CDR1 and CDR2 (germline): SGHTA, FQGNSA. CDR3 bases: TGTGCCAGCAGCCTCGGGACATCCACCCCAAATGAGCAGTTCTTC. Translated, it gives CASSLGTSTPNEQFF.

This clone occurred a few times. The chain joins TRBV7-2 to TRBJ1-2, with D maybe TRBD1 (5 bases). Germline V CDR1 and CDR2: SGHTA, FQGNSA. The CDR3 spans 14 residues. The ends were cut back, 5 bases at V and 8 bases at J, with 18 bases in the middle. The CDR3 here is CASSQKTVLLGYTF. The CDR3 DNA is TGTGCCAGCAGCCAGAAGACAGTCCTATTAGGCTACACCTTC.

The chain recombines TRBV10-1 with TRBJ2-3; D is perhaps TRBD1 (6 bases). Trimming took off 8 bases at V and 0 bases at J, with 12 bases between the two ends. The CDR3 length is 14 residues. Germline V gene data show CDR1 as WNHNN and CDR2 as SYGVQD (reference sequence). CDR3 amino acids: CASQDRSSTDTQYF. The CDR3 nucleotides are TGCGCCAGCCAGGACAGATCGAGCACAGATACGCAGTATTTT.

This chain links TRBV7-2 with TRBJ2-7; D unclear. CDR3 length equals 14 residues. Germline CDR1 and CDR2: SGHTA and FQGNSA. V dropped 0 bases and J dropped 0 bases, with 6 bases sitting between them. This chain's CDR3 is CASSLASYSYEQYF. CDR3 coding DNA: TGTGCCAGCAGCTTAGCCAGTTACTCCTACGAGCAGTACTTC.

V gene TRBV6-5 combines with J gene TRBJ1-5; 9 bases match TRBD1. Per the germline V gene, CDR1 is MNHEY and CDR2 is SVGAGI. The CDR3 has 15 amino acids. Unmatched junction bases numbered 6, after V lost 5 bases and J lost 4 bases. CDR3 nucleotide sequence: TGTGCCAGCAGTCCAGCCGGGACAGGGAATCAGCCCCAGCATTTT. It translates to CASSPAGTGNQPQHF.

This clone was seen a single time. This CDR3 reads CASSPRDRGLTGELFF. For the CDR3, the DNA is TGTGCCAGCAGCCCTCGGGACAGGGGGCTAACCGGGGAGCTGTTTTTT. The chain is built from TRBV13 and TRBJ2-2, with 12 bases matching TRBD1. The ends lost 5 bases at V and 5 bases at J; junction bases unmatched: 6. The CDR3 is 16 residues long. Germline V gene sequence: CDR1 PRHDT, CDR2 FYEKMQ (reference sequence). The full variable domain, in which reference TRBV13 and TRBJ2-2 provide the parts outside the CDR3, is AAGVIQSPRHLIKEKRETATLKCYPIPRHDTVYWYQQGPGQDPQFLISFYEKMQSDKGSIPDRFSAQQFSDYHSELNMSSLELGDSALYFCASSPRDRGLTGELFFGEGSRLTVL.

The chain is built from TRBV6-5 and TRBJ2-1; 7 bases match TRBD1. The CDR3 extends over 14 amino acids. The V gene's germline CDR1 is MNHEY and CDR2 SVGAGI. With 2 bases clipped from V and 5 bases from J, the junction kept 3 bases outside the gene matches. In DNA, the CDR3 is TGTGCCAGCAGTTACAGCAGGGGGAACAATGAGCAGTTCTTC. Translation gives CASSYSRGNNEQFF.

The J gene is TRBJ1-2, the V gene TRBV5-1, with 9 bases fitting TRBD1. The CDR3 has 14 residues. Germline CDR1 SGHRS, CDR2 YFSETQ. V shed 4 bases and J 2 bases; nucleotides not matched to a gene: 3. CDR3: CASSEGQGNYGYTF. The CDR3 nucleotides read TGCGCCAGCAGCGAAGGACAGGGGAACTATGGCTACACCTTC.

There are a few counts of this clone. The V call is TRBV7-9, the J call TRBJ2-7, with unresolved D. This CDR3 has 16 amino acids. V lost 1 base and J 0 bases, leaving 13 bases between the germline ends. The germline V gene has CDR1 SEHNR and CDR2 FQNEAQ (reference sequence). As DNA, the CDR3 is TGTGCCAGCAGCTTAGTAGGAGTACACCGCTCCTACGAGCAGTACTTC. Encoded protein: CASSLVGVHRSYEQYF.

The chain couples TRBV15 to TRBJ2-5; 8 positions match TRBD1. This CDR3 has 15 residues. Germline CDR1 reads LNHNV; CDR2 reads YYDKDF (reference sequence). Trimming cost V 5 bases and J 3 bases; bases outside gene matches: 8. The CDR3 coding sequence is TGTGCCACCAGCGAATTCAGGGGGCGCGAAGAGACCCAGTACTTC. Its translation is CATSEFRGREETQYF.

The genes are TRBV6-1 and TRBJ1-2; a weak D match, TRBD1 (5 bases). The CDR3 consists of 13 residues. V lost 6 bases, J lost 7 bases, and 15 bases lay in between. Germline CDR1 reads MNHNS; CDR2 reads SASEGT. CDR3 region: CASSSGRGGGYTF. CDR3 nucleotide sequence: TGTGCCAGCAGCTCCGGTCGGGGGGGTGGCTACACCTTC.

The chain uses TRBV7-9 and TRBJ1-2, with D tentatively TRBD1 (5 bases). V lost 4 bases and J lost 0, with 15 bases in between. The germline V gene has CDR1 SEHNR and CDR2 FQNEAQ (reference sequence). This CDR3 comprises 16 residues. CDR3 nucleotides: TGTGCCAGCAGCTCCGGAGGGGCGGATACTAACTATGGCTACACCTTC. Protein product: CASSSGGADTNYGYTF.

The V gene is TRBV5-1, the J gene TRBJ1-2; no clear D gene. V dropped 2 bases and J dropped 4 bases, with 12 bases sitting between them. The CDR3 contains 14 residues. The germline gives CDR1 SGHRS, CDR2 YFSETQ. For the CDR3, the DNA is TGCGCCAGCAGCTTTGCGGGCAGCATCTATGGCTACACCTTC. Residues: CASSFAGSIYGYTF. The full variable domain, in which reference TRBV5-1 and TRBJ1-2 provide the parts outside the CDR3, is KAGVTQTPRYLIKTRGQQVTLSCSPISGHRSVSWYQQTPGQGLQFLFEYFSETQRNKGNFPGRFSGRQFSNSRSEMNVSTLELGDSALYLCASSFAGSIYGYTFGSGTRLTVV.